This TCR beta chain appears in the sequencing data of a study of identical twins. Study-level findings and limits: Cord blood beta clonotypes present at high abundance carried fewer insertions; no such pattern appeared in memory repertoires.

This clonotype was found a few times. Its antigen is unknown. No donor was unhealthy or non-Caucasian. The CDR3 totals 17 residues. Germline V gives CDR1 MDHEN, CDR2 SYDVKM. Unmatched junction bases numbered 10, after V lost 5 bases and J lost 3 bases. Template switching added a universal primer site; cDNA carried unique molecular identifiers. TCRdb itself ran the 5' RACE reads through MiXCR, one entry per CDR3 protein. The sample lists roughly 1.6 million distinct CDR3 sequences, more than 30% seen once, with about 0.27% in the top ten. The sequence was collected from a newborn girl in good health. What was sequenced was cord blood. The chain links TRBV28 to TRBJ2-1; 10 nucleotides align to TRBD1. The CDR3 DNA reads as TGTGCCAGCAGTGGACGGGACAGGGGCTTGGGCTACAATGAGCAGTTCTTC. This encodes CASSGRDRGLGYNEQFF.